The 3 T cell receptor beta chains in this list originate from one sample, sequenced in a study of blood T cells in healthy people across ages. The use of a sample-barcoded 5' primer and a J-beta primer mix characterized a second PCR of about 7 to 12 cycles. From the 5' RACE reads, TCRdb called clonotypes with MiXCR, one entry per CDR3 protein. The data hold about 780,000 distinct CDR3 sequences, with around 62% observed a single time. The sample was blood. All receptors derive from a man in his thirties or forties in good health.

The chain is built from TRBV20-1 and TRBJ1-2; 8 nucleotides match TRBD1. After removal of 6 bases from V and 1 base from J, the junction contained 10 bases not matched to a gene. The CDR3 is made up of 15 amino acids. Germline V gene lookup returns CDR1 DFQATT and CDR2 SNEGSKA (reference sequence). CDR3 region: CSAPGGRGYNYGYTF. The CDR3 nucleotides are TGCAGTGCCCCAGGGGGCAGGGGGTATAACTATGGCTACACCTTC.

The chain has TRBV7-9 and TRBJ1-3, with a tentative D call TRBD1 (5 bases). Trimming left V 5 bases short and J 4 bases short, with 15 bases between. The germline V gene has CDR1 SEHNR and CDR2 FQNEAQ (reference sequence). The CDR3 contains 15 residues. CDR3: CASSLGQGSGNTIYF. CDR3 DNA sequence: TGTGCCAGCAGCCTCGGGCAGGGCTCGGGAAACACCATATATTTT.

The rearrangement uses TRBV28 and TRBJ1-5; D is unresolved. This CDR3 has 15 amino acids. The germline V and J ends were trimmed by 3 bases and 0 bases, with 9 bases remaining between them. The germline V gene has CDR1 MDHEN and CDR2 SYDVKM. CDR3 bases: TGTGCCAGCAGTTTCGGCCAGAGTAGCAATCAGCCCCAGCATTTT. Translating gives CASSFGQSSNQPQHF.